Presented here are 13 T cell receptor beta chains from one specimen sequenced in a study of T cell clones after liver transplantation. TCRdb keeps only in-frame clones here, not all; method: immunoSEQ multiplex PCR. The table has roughly 80,000 clones, roughly 85% seen once. The specimen comprised CD4+ T cells from blood, sampled 45 to 46 months after liver transplant. Receptors were obtained from a human patient who received a liver transplant. Some T cells may trace back to the graft donor.

The chain uses TRBV5-1 and TRBJ1-1; the match to TRBD1 covers 7 bases. This CDR3 region has 14 residues. The V gene end was trimmed by 4 bases and the J gene end by 6 bases; junction bases not matched to a gene: 9. The germline V gene has CDR1 SGHRS and CDR2 YFSETQ. In DNA form, the CDR3 reads TGCGCCAGCAGCGCACAGGGGTCCTCACCTGAAGCTTTCTTT. The encoded protein is CASSAQGSSPEAFF.

The chain uses TRBV7-8 and TRBJ2-1, with 7 bases identical to TRBD2. Germline V gene lookup returns CDR1 SGHVS and CDR2 FQNEAQ. The CDR3 covers 15 residues. V lost 4 bases and J lost 4; bases outside the gene matches: 7. The CDR3 DNA is TGTGCCAGCAGCTCCGGACTAGAGGTTTACAATGAGCAGTTCTTC. Translating it yields CASSSGLEVYNEQFF.

This clone was detected only once. The chain is built from TRBV6-1 and TRBJ2-1, with a tentative D call TRBD1 (6 bases). The V end lost 4 bases, the J end lost 8 bases, and 15 bases lay between the germline ends. The germline gives CDR1 MNHNS, CDR2 SASEGT. The CDR3 runs 14 residues. DNA for the CDR3: TGTGCCAGCAGTGGACAGGCCCCTAGGGATGAGCAGTTCTTC. Its translation is CASSGQAPRDEQFF.

This clone has a handful of counts. V usage is TRBV2 and J usage is TRBJ2-3, with TRBD2 matching over 7 bases. The CDR3 loop spans 15 amino acids. The V and J ends lost 4 bases and 4 bases, in that order; junction bases with no gene match: 8. Per the germline V gene, CDR1 is SNHLY and CDR2 is FYNNEI. CDR3 sequence reads: CASSGDGGRADTQYF. The CDR3 DNA follows: TGTGCCAGCAGTGGGGATGGCGGGAGAGCAGATACGCAGTATTTT.

V is TRBV9 and J is TRBJ1-5; no firm D call. With 4 bases removed from V and 6 bases from J, the gap between germline ends came to 20 bases. The germline gives CDR1 SGDLS, CDR2 YYNGEE. CDR3 length equals 16 residues. CDR3 nucleotide sequence: TGTGCCAGCAGCTCCCACCACGGGAATCGGGGTCAGCCCCAGCATTTT. Amino acid sequence: CASSSHHGNRGQPQHF.

The chain joins TRBV6-6 to TRBJ1-3; D is perhaps TRBD1 (5 bases). Germline V gives CDR1 MNHNY, CDR2 SVGAGI (reference sequence). The CDR3 consists of 13 residues. With 8 bases removed from V and 8 bases from J, the gap between germline ends came to 16 bases. In DNA, the CDR3 is TGTGCCAGCGGACGAGAGATGGGGGACACCATATATTTT. It encodes CASGREMGDTIYF.

This chain connects TRBV6-1 to TRBJ2-1; no clear D gene. In germline, CDR1 is MNHNS, CDR2 SASEGT. Trimming shortened V by 6 bases and J by 2 bases, and 11 bases separated the two germline ends. The CDR3 is 14 amino acids. The CDR3 here is CASSRIEAYNEQFF. The CDR3 DNA reads TGTGCCAGCAGCAGGATTGAGGCCTACAATGAGCAGTTCTTC.

The rearrangement links TRBV5-1 to TRBJ1-2; D call uncertain. Trimming cost V 1 base and J 4 bases, with 11 bases left between them. Germline V gene sequence: CDR1 SGHRS, CDR2 YFSETQ. There are 14 residues in the CDR3. CDR3 region: CASSLTASSYGYTF. In DNA form, the CDR3 reads TGCGCCAGCAGCTTGACAGCAAGCTCCTATGGCTACACCTTC.

V gene TRBV4-1 combines with J gene TRBJ1-4; TRBD1 matches at 7 bases. Germline-derived CDR1 and CDR2 are MGHRA and YSYEKL. The CDR3 loop spans 15 amino acids. With 2 bases clipped from V and 7 bases from J, the junction kept 7 bases outside the gene matches. The CDR3 loop reads CASSQPDRVAEKLFF. The DNA of the CDR3 is TGCGCCAGCAGCCAACCCGACAGGGTTGCTGAAAAACTGTTTTTT.

The rearrangement joins TRBV28 to TRBJ1-2; D uncertain. This CDR3 spans 14 amino acids. V dropped 2 bases and J dropped 5 bases, with 12 bases sitting between them. Germline CDR1 and CDR2: MDHEN and SYDVKM. The CDR3 bases are TGTGCCAGCAGTTTAAGGCAGCATCAGTATGGCTACACCTTC. Residues: CASSLRQHQYGYTF.

The chain is built from TRBV4-3 and TRBJ1-1; weak D call: TRBD1 (5 bases). This CDR3 has 15 amino acids. Germline V gene data show CDR1 as LGHNA and CDR2 as YSLEER. V was clipped by 4 bases and J by 4 bases, with 16 bases between them. CDR3 protein: CASSPLVGGRTEAFF. The CDR3 DNA is TGCGCCAGCAGCCCGCTCGTCGGGGGACGCACTGAAGCTTTCTTT.

This chain joins TRBV6-1 and TRBJ2-7; a possible D gene is TRBD2 (6 bases). This CDR3 region has 14 residues. Germline V gene data show CDR1 as MNHNS and CDR2 as SASEGT. The ends were cut back, 7 bases at V and 0 bases at J, with 13 bases in the middle. CDR3 in DNA: TGTGCCAGCAAAGCGGCGGGGAGCTCCTACGAGCAGTACTTC. Translation: CASKAAGSSYEQYF.

The rearrangement links TRBV11-2 to TRBJ2-1; 9 nucleotides match TRBD2. This CDR3 is 17 amino acids long. Germline assignment: CDR1 SGHAT and CDR2 FQNNGV. J was trimmed by 1 base and V by 2 bases; bases with no gene match: 6. This CDR3 reads CASSLLAGWKSYNEQFF. In DNA form, the CDR3 reads TGTGCCAGCAGCTTACTAGCGGGATGGAAATCCTACAATGAGCAGTTCTTC.